The 30 T cell receptor beta chains presented below share a single source sample, sequenced in a study of cytomegalovirus exposure and HLA in healthy donors. The study ran its PCR with 60 Vbeta and 13 Jbeta primers. Method: immunoSEQ multiplex PCR; TCRdb's copy keeps in-frame clones and lacks some. This sample yields approximately 110,000 clones, of which 65% to 75% are seen a single time; under 13% belongs to the top ten. The sample taken for sequencing was PBMCs. Receptors were obtained from a man aged 40-49 years in good health and CMV-seropositive.

The CDR3 DNA follows: TGTGCCAGCAGCTTAAGTAGCGGTAGCATCAATGAGCAGTTCTTC. Translation gives CASSLSSGSINEQFF. The J gene is TRBJ2-1, the V gene TRBV7-2; the D gene is possibly TRBD2 (6 bases). The CDR3 consists of 15 residues. Looked up from germline, CDR1 is SGHTA and CDR2 is FQGNSA. Trimming removed 2 bases at V and 6 bases at J, with 14 bases between.

V gene TRBV5-1 combines with J gene TRBJ1-2; 7 nucleotides agree with TRBD1. The CDR3 contains 14 residues. Germline-derived CDR1 and CDR2 are SGHRS and YFSETQ. Unmatched junction bases numbered 8, after V lost 4 bases and J lost 5 bases. CDR3 residues: CASSPEGAGYGYTF. The CDR3 nucleotides read TGCGCCAGCAGCCCGGAGGGGGCAGGGTATGGCTACACCTTC. The variable domain in full, completed from reference TRBV5-1 and TRBJ1-2, reads KAGVTQTPRYLIKTRGQQVTLSCSPISGHRSVSWYQQTPGQGLQFLFEYFSETQRNKGNFPGRFSGRQFSNSRSEMNVSTLELGDSALYLCASSPEGAGYGYTFGSGTRLTVV.

The chain carries TRBV5-1 and TRBJ2-3, with 8 bases that match TRBD2. After removal of 5 bases from V and 1 base from J, the junction contained 9 bases not matched to a gene. Germline V gives CDR1 SGHRS, CDR2 YFSETQ. The CDR3 extends over 16 amino acids. CDR3: CASSHNSGMGTDTQYF. The CDR3 DNA is TGCGCCAGCAGTCACAATAGCGGGATGGGCACAGATACGCAGTATTTT.

The J gene is TRBJ2-7, the V gene TRBV7-9; 10 positions agree with TRBD1. CDR1 is SEHNR, CDR2 FQNEAQ, per germline (reference sequence). J gave up 4 bases and V 6 bases, and 6 bases lay outside the gene matches. The CDR3 sequence is 14 residues long. CDR3 in DNA: TGTGCCAGCAGTATGGACAGGGGGGATTACGAGCAGTACTTC. It specifies CASSMDRGDYEQYF.

The CDR3 sequence is CASSVLNEQFF. As DNA, the CDR3 is TGTGCCAGCAGCGTCCTCAATGAGCAGTTCTTC. V gene TRBV9 combines with J gene TRBJ2-1; no firm D call. The CDR3 totals 11 residues. CDR1 and CDR2 (germline): SGDLS, YYNGEE. V was cut by 2 bases and J by 6 bases, with 3 bases left in between.

This clone was detected only once. The chain couples TRBV19 to TRBJ1-5; D is possibly TRBD1 (6 bases). CDR3 length: 17 amino acids. V lost 8 bases and J lost 5, with 25 bases in between. CDR1 and CDR2 (germline): LNHDA, SQIVND (reference sequence). Here the CDR3 DNA reads TGTGCCAGTTCCATAGGGGCAGGGGCCGTCCCAGATCAGCCCCAGCATTTT. Residues: CASSIGAGAVPDQPQHF.

This chain connects TRBV27 to TRBJ1-1; TRBD1 aligns across 8 bases. Germline CDR1 MNHEY, CDR2 SMNVEV (reference sequence). The CDR3 loop spans 13 amino acids. J was trimmed by 6 bases and V by 8 bases; bases with no gene match: 8. CDR3 sequence (DNA): TGTGCCAGCCATCCGACAGGGGTCGCTGAAGCTTTCTTT. Protein: CASHPTGVAEAFF.

The CDR3 spells CASSARGTGVDAFF. The CDR3, as DNA: TGTGCCAGCAGCGCCCGGGGGACAGGGGTGGATGCTTTCTTT. V usage is TRBV7-2 and J usage is TRBJ1-1; TRBD1 matches at 10 bases. The CDR3 is 14 amino acids. V dropped 5 bases and J dropped 11; count of bases not matched to a gene: 11. Germline CDR1 SGHTA, CDR2 FQGNSA.

Here the CDR3 reads CASSLSTSGRASEQFF. CDR3 DNA: TGTGCCAGCAGCCTCTCCACTAGCGGGAGGGCCAGTGAGCAGTTCTTC. The chain is built from TRBV14 and TRBJ2-1; 13 bases map to TRBD2. The V gene's germline CDR1 is SGHDN and CDR2 FVKESK. CDR3 size: 16 residues. With V trimmed by 4 bases and J by 9 bases, 9 bases remained unmatched.

The V gene is TRBV5-6, the J gene TRBJ2-2, with D hard to call. The CDR3 extends over 15 amino acids. Germline V gene lookup returns CDR1 SGHDT and CDR2 YYEEEE. Trimming pared 2 bases from V and 4 bases from J, leaving 12 bases between. The CDR3 is CASSLTGMPTGELFF. The CDR3 coding sequence is TGTGCCAGCAGCTTAACGGGTATGCCCACCGGGGAGCTGTTTTTT.

V is TRBV7-9 and J is TRBJ1-2; unclear D gene. The germline V and J ends were trimmed by 1 base and 8 bases, with 17 bases remaining between them. In germline, CDR1 is SEHNR, CDR2 FQNEAQ (reference sequence). The CDR3 is made up of 15 amino acids. CDR3 DNA: TGTGCCAGCAGCTTAGATCGGGGAACGGTATACGGCTACACCTTC. Translating gives CASSLDRGTVYGYTF.

Only a few counts were recorded for this clone. The chain carries TRBV29-1 and TRBJ2-3, with D unresolved. This CDR3 is built from 11 residues. Germline CDR1 SQVTM, CDR2 ANQGSEA. The V end was cut by 6 bases, the J end by 4 bases, with 8 bases between. The CDR3 DNA reads as TGCAGCGTCTTATCCTCAGATACGCAGTATTTT. Residues: CSVLSSDTQYF.

The V call is TRBV6-5, the J call TRBJ2-5, with 8 bases lining up with TRBD2. Germline-derived CDR1 and CDR2 are MNHEY and SVGAGI. The CDR3 contains 13 residues. V gave up 6 bases and J gave up 4 bases; unmatched junction bases: 4. CDR3 sequence (DNA): TGTGCCAGCAGAGCGGGAGTGGGAGAGACCCAGTACTTC. Translation: CASRAGVGETQYF.

For the CDR3, the DNA is TGCAGCGTTGCAGCGGGAGGCACAGATACGCAGTATTTT. Its translation is CSVAAGGTDTQYF. V usage is TRBV29-1 and J usage is TRBJ2-3, with 8 bases identical to TRBD2. There are 13 residues in the CDR3. V lost 4 bases to trimming and J lost 1 base; unmatched junction nucleotides: 1. The germline CDR1 and CDR2 sequences are SQVTM and ANQGSEA.

This chain links TRBV18 with TRBJ2-5; D possibly corresponds to TRBD2 (5 bases). The CDR3 spans 14 residues. Trimming cost V 3 bases and J 4 bases, with 12 bases left between them. Germline CDR1 is KGHSH and CDR2 is LQKENI. This CDR3 is CASSPDGGGETQYF. Written as DNA, the CDR3 is TGTGCCAGCTCACCGGACGGTGGAGGAGAGACCCAGTACTTC.

The chain employs TRBV7-9 and TRBJ1-2; 8 nucleotides line up with TRBD1. Germline-derived CDR1 and CDR2 are SEHNR and FQNEAQ (reference sequence). After removal of 3 bases from V and 2 bases from J, the junction contained 5 bases not matched to a gene. The CDR3 consists of 15 residues. The CDR3 is CASSFGTGLNYGYTF. The CDR3 bases are TGTGCCAGCAGCTTTGGGACAGGACTAAACTATGGCTACACCTTC.

The CDR3 loop reads CASSLYVRVSQETQYF. CDR3 bases: TGTGCCAGCAGTTTATATGTTCGTGTCAGCCAAGAGACCCAGTACTTC. The chain recombines TRBV28 with TRBJ2-5; D gene uncertain. Trimming removed 1 base at V and 1 base at J, with 13 bases between. The germline V gene encodes CDR1 MDHEN and CDR2 SYDVKM. The CDR3 spans 16 residues.

The chain combines TRBV30 with TRBJ2-1, with TRBD2 matching over 11 bases. The CDR3 spans 15 residues. The trim removed 4 bases at V and 5 bases at J, leaving 7 bases unmatched. Germline CDR1 GTSNPN, CDR2 SVGIG (reference sequence). CDR3 amino acids: CAWIAGGRAHNEQFF. Written as DNA, the CDR3 is TGTGCCTGGATAGCGGGGGGGAGGGCCCACAATGAGCAGTTCTTC.

The genes are TRBV29-1 and TRBJ1-1; tentative D call: TRBD1 (6 bases). CDR3 length equals 11 residues. Trimming took off 7 bases at V and 6 bases at J, with 12 bases between the two ends. Germline V gives CDR1 SQVTM, CDR2 ANQGSEA. The DNA of the CDR3 is TGCAGCGCAACATGGGGGCCTGAAGCTTTCTTT. Encoded protein: CSATWGPEAFF.

This sequence joins TRBV6-1 and TRBJ2-7; D unclear. Per the germline V gene, CDR1 is MNHNS and CDR2 is SASEGT. Deletions cut 2 bases from V and 3 bases from J, with 8 bases between. This CDR3 region has 13 residues. CDR3 DNA: TGTGCCAGCAGTGAAAGCAGCAACTACGAGCAGTACGTC. It codes for CASSESSNYEQYV.

The chain carries TRBV10-3 and TRBJ2-1; the match to TRBD2 covers 7 bases. The ends lost 0 bases at V and 3 bases at J; junction bases unmatched: 8. The CDR3 is 17 residues long. The V gene's germline CDR1 is ENHRY and CDR2 SYGVKD. The CDR3 bases are TGTGCCATCAGTGAGTCGATAAGCCTAGCGGTCTACAATGAGCAGTTCTTC. Protein sequence: CAISESISLAVYNEQFF.

The chain is built from TRBV5-1 and TRBJ2-3; D might be TRBD2 (7 bases). The germline V gene has CDR1 SGHRS and CDR2 YFSETQ. The germline V and J ends were trimmed by 4 bases and 6 bases, with 18 bases remaining between them. This CDR3 contains 15 residues. DNA of the CDR3: TGCGCCAGCAGCCCGACGGGGGGCCGATCGGATACGCAGTATTTT. Its translation is CASSPTGGRSDTQYF.

The chain employs TRBV5-1 and TRBJ2-7; TRBD2 agrees at 12 bases. This CDR3 has 13 residues. V shed 3 bases, J shed 6 bases, and the junction held 1 base outside the gene matches. Germline CDR1 and CDR2: SGHRS and YFSETQ. The CDR3 region is CASSWTSGTEQYV. The CDR3 DNA reads TGCGCCAGCAGCTGGACTAGCGGGACCGAGCAGTACGTC.

The J gene is TRBJ1-1, the V gene TRBV7-9; a possible D gene is TRBD1 (6 bases). Per germline, CDR1 SEHNR and CDR2 FQNEAQ (reference sequence). V shed 5 bases and J shed 4 bases, with 8 bases lying between them. CDR3 size: 12 residues. The CDR3 region is CASSGGGTEAFF. The CDR3 nucleotides read TGTGCCAGCAGCGGGGGCGGCACTGAAGCTTTCTTT.

The chain uses TRBV6-5 and TRBJ1-2, with D possibly being TRBD1 (5 bases). V lost 6 bases and J lost 8, with 16 bases in between. The germline V gene has CDR1 MNHEY and CDR2 SVGAGI. CDR3 length: 13 amino acids. CDR3 in amino acids: CASSDDSLGGYTF. The CDR3 DNA reads TGTGCCAGCAGCGACGACAGTTTAGGAGGCTACACCTTC.

The chain is built from TRBV2 and TRBJ2-3; 11 bases agree with TRBD2. There are 17 residues in the CDR3. The ends lost 3 bases at V and 3 bases at J; junction bases unmatched: 8. Germline loops: CDR1 SNHLY, CDR2 FYNNEI. The CDR3 sequence: CASSETSGTRGTDTQYF. The CDR3 region has the DNA TGTGCCAGCAGTGAGACTAGCGGGACTCGGGGTACAGATACGCAGTATTTT.

The chain recombines TRBV15 with TRBJ2-1; D may be TRBD2 (5 bases). V was clipped by 1 base and J by 10 bases, with 8 bases between them. CDR1 and CDR2 from the germline V gene are LNHNV and YYDKDF (reference sequence). CDR3 size: 12 residues. The CDR3 loop reads CATSRVSSEQFF. The CDR3 DNA reads as TGTGCCACCAGCAGAGTCTCTAGCGAGCAGTTCTTC.

This rearrangement joins TRBV4-1 to TRBJ2-1; 7 bases line up with TRBD2. The CDR3 covers 16 residues. J lost 9 bases, V lost 2 bases, and 13 bases had no gene match. CDR1 and CDR2 from the germline V gene are MGHRA and YSYEKL. The CDR3 sequence: CASSQSSGIVEIEQFF. The DNA of the CDR3 is TGCGCCAGCAGCCAATCAAGCGGGATAGTCGAGATTGAGCAGTTCTTC.

This clone was detected only a few times. J is TRBJ2-1 and V is TRBV10-3; 8 nucleotides align to TRBD2. The germline CDR1 and CDR2 sequences are ENHRY and SYGVKD. The V segment lost 5 bases and the J segment 5 bases; nucleotides outside the gene matches: 2. CDR3 length: 13 residues. The CDR3 reads CAISSGRNNEQFF. DNA of the CDR3: TGTGCCATCAGTAGCGGGAGAAACAATGAGCAGTTCTTC.

The rearrangement links TRBV6-6 to TRBJ1-1, with a tentative D call TRBD1 (5 bases). Per the germline V gene, CDR1 is MNHNY and CDR2 is SVGAGI (reference sequence). V lost 11 bases and J lost 4, with 14 bases in between. The CDR3 extends over 12 amino acids. CDR3 loop: CASRGRSTEAFF. CDR3 nucleotides: TGTGCCTCTAGGGGAAGGAGCACTGAAGCTTTCTTT.